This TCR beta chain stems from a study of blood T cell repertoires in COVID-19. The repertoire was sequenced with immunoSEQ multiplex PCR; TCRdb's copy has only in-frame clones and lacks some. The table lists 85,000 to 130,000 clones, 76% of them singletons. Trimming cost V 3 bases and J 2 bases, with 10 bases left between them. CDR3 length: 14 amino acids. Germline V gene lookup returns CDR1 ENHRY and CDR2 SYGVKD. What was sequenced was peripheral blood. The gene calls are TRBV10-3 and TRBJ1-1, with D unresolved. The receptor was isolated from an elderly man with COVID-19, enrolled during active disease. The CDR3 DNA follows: TGTGCCATCAGTGATTACAGACTAAACACTGAAGCTTTCTTT. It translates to CAISDYRLNTEAFF.